The 2 T cell receptor beta chains in this list originate from one sample, sequenced in a study of cytomegalovirus exposure and HLA in healthy donors. A multiplex PCR was run with 60 Vbeta primers and 13 Jbeta primers. Produced via immunoSEQ multiplex PCR; TCRdb's table is partial and in-frame only. The table for this sample gives approximately 72,000 clones. Sequencing input: PBMCs. The receptor source for this set is a middle-aged woman in good health and CMV-seropositive.

The CDR3 protein is CASSGWLNTEAFF. DNA for the CDR3: TGTGCCAGCAGTGGGTGGCTGAACACTGAAGCTTTCTTT. This rearrangement joins TRBV6-1 to TRBJ1-1; D not certain. V was trimmed by 4 bases and J by 0 bases, leaving 6 bases between them. CDR3 size: 13 residues. Germline assignment: CDR1 MNHNS and CDR2 SASEGT.

This chain links TRBV5-1 with TRBJ2-5; possible D gene TRBD2, 5 bases. V lost 0 bases and J 4 bases, leaving 13 bases between the germline ends. Germline V gene sequence: CDR1 SGHRS, CDR2 YFSETQ. The CDR3 has 15 residues. CDR3 in DNA: TGCGCCAGCAGCTTGGCCCGGTCAGGAGGAGAGACCCAGTACTTC. The encoded protein is CASSLARSGGETQYF.